This T cell receptor (beta chain) is from a study of radiotherapy plus CTLA-4 blockade in lung cancer. Study summary: There were objective responses in around 18% of patients, and 31% had disease control. Study results and caveats: Per reports, early blood T cell clone dynamics, plus interferon-beta, forecast response most strongly.

This CDR3 has 13 residues. V was trimmed by 6 bases and J by 7 bases, leaving 12 bases between them. Germline assignment: CDR1 SGHTA and CDR2 FQGTGA. Chemo-refractory metastatic non-small-cell lung cancer patients were treated with focal radiation plus CTLA-4 blockade with ipilimumab. This clone appeared once. Its cognate antigen is unknown. Some clones are missing from TCRdb's copy, which holds only in-frame ones; the method was immunoSEQ multiplex PCR. Here the sample spans around 44,000 clones, 65% to 90% being singletons. This specimen was peripheral blood, taken from a patient treated with radiotherapy plus ipilimumab. This receptor was identified in a human donor with non-small cell lung cancer that progressed on radiotherapy plus ipilimumab. Some clones in this sample may be carry-over from other donors' samples. The chain combines TRBV7-3 with TRBJ1-4, with D possibly being TRBD1 (6 bases). CDR3 bases: TGTGCCAGCAGTCCAGGGGTTGGTGAAAAACTGTTTTTT. This encodes CASSPGVGEKLFF.